The 28 T cell receptor beta chains in this list originate from one sample, sequenced in a study of molecular identifiers for immune sequencing clone quantification. TCRdb redid the calling of the PCR reads with MiXCR, one entry per CDR3 protein. The table has about 640,000 distinct CDR3 sequences, approximately 20% seen once. Sample: naive CD8+ T cells from blood, with Jurkat cell RNA spiked in. The subset was: FACS-sorted CD8+CD4-CCR7+CD45RA+ naive T cells. Every receptor here comes from a human donor in good health. Some libraries in this study had Jurkat cell RNA spiked in.

In its sample, this clonotype was seen a few times. This chain joins TRBV19 and TRBJ2-6; D is unresolved. CDR3 length: 15 residues. From germline, CDR1 is LNHDA and CDR2 SQIVND (reference sequence). V was trimmed by 2 bases and J by 0 bases, leaving 5 bases between them. This CDR3 is CASSITASGANVLTF. For the CDR3, the DNA is TGTGCCAGTAGTATAACCGCCTCTGGGGCCAACGTCCTGACTTTC.

V is TRBV7-9 and J is TRBJ2-1, with 12 bases matching TRBD2. Germline trimming cut 4 bases from V and 6 bases from J; bases unmatched to any gene: 4. Per germline, CDR1 SEHNR and CDR2 FQNEAQ (reference sequence). CDR3 size: 15 residues. The CDR3 reads CASSSSSGRGNEQFF. The CDR3 DNA reads as TGTGCCAGCAGCTCCTCTAGCGGGAGGGGCAATGAGCAGTTCTTC.

This clonotype was observed many times. The rearrangement joins TRBV4-1 to TRBJ1-1; maybe TRBD1 (6 bases). The length of the CDR3 is 16 residues. With 6 bases removed from V and 5 bases from J, the gap between germline ends came to 22 bases. Germline CDR1 MGHRA, CDR2 YSYEKL. This chain's CDR3 is CASRFRGGVEGTEAFF. The CDR3 DNA sequence: TGCGCCAGCAGGTTCAGGGGAGGGGTCGAAGGGACTGAAGCTTTCTTT.

This clonotype was seen more than once but under ten times. The chain combines TRBV27 with TRBJ2-7, with 8 bases fitting TRBD1. The ends lost 3 bases at V and 5 bases at J; junction bases unmatched: 6. Germline V gives CDR1 MNHEY, CDR2 SMNVEV (reference sequence). There are 14 residues in the CDR3. The CDR3 reads CASSLFQGAHEQYF. In DNA form, the CDR3 reads TGTGCCAGCAGTTTGTTTCAGGGGGCCCACGAGCAGTACTTC.

This clonotype was detected many times. This chain joins TRBV4-2 and TRBJ1-5, with 10 bases matching TRBD1. The CDR3 runs 15 residues. Germline V CDR1 and CDR2: LGHNA, YNFKEQ. Trimming removed 1 base from V and 6 bases from J; junction bases left unmatched: 3. CDR3 sequence reads: CASSQGDRGSQPQHF. The CDR3 DNA reads TGTGCCAGCAGCCAAGGGGACAGGGGATCTCAGCCCCAGCATTTT.

This clonotype was detected ten times or more. This chain uses TRBV4-1 with TRBJ2-5; D remains ambiguous. Germline assignment: CDR1 MGHRA and CDR2 YSYEKL. The V gene lost 3 bases and the J gene lost 3 bases, with 8 bases spanning the gap. The CDR3 has 13 residues. The CDR3 spells CASSQRREETQYF. The CDR3 DNA follows: TGCGCCAGCAGCCAGAGACGTGAAGAGACCCAGTACTTC.

Of note for this clonotype: This could be a read error, since a much larger clone is one nucleotide away. This sequence joins TRBV12-3 or TRBV12-4 and TRBJ1-1; D gene uncertain. Trimming took 8 bases from V and 3 from J, leaving 16 bases between them. The CDR3 runs 14 residues. CDR3 loop: CASELGGWDTEAFF. The DNA for the CDR3 is TGTGCCAGCGAGCTTGGTGGTTGGGACACTGAAGCTTTCTTT.

In its sample, this clonotype was seen many times. The chain links TRBV7-9 to TRBJ2-7; 11 nucleotides align to TRBD2. Germline loops: CDR1 SEHNR, CDR2 FQNEAQ (reference sequence). The CDR3 is made up of 15 amino acids. V dropped 1 base and J dropped 5; count of bases not matched to a gene: 4. The CDR3 loop is CASSLVGTSGHEQYF. The CDR3 nucleotides read TGTGCCAGCAGCTTAGTGGGGACTAGCGGCCACGAGCAGTACTTC.

This clonotype was detected ten times or more. The CDR3 region has the DNA TGTGCCAGCAGCTTGGTGGTCGGCTACGAGCAGTACTTC. It encodes CASSLVVGYEQYF. The chain recombines TRBV5-4 with TRBJ2-7; D call uncertain. The V end lost 0 bases, the J end lost 3 bases, and 7 bases lay between the germline ends. Germline loops: CDR1 SGHNT, CDR2 YYREEE (reference sequence). The CDR3 loop spans 13 amino acids.

V and J are TRBV28 and TRBJ1-1, with 12 bases fitting TRBD1. V shed 0 bases, J shed 8 bases, and the junction held 4 bases outside the gene matches. CDR1 MDHEN and CDR2 SYDVKM come from the germline V gene. The CDR3 has 15 amino acids. The CDR3 sequence is CASSLWGTGGGEAFF. CDR3 in DNA: TGTGCCAGCAGTTTATGGGGGACAGGGGGCGGAGAAGCTTTCTTT.

This clonotype has a count of ten or more. CDR3 sequence (DNA): TGTGCCAGCAGCCCGCCGGGCGGGGGGCTAACGAACACCGGGGAGCTGTTTTTT. It yields the protein CASSPPGGGLTNTGELFF. The chain links TRBV9 to TRBJ2-2, with 8 bases aligning to TRBD2. Germline V gene data show CDR1 as SGDLS and CDR2 as YYNGEE. This CDR3 is 18 amino acids long. Trimming removed 4 bases from V and 0 bases from J; junction bases left unmatched: 11.

This clonotype was observed many times. The chain is built from TRBV4-1 and TRBJ2-7, with 9 positions matching TRBD1. The CDR3 sequence is 15 residues long. The germline V gene has CDR1 MGHRA and CDR2 YSYEKL. The V gene end was trimmed by 1 base and the J gene end by 6 bases; junction bases not matched to a gene: 7. The DNA of the CDR3 is TGCGCCAGCAGCCAAGTAGGGACAGGGCTTTCCGAGCAGTACTTC. This encodes CASSQVGTGLSEQYF.

The chain recombines TRBV7-9 with TRBJ2-1; TRBD2 matches 13 bases. CDR3 length: 18 amino acids. From germline, CDR1 is SEHNR and CDR2 FQNEAQ (reference sequence). V was clipped by 7 bases and J by 5 bases; unmatched bases: 14. This CDR3 reads CASNHPSDGTSGNNEQFF. CDR3 nucleotides: TGTGCCAGCAACCACCCTTCGGACGGGACTAGCGGGAACAATGAGCAGTTCTTC.

The table lists this clonotype with many counts. The chain joins TRBV5-6 to TRBJ1-6; D is unclear. Germline V gene data show CDR1 as SGHDT and CDR2 as YYEEEE. The CDR3 runs to 14 residues. The V and J ends lost 0 bases and 14 bases respectively, with 15 bases between them. CDR3 nucleotides: TGTGCCAGCAGCTTGGATCCCGGGTTCAAGACCCTCCACTTT. Translating gives CASSLDPGFKTLHF.

In this sample, this clonotype turned up many times. The chain is built from TRBV9 and TRBJ1-1; possible D gene TRBD1, 5 bases. Germline V gene data show CDR1 as SGDLS and CDR2 as YYNGEE. This CDR3 spans 12 amino acids. Trimming stripped 4 bases from V and 7 bases from J, with 11 bases between. CDR3 protein: CASSQLGVEAFF. CDR3 sequence (DNA): TGTGCCAGCAGCCAACTGGGGGTTGAAGCTTTCTTT.

Only a few counts were recorded for this clonotype. One end of the junction fails to match germline, which may point to a read error. This rearrangement joins TRBV20-1 to TRBJ2-2, with D hard to call. Germline assignment: CDR1 DFQATT and CDR2 SNEGSKA (reference sequence). The length of the CDR3 is 13 residues. CDR3 amino acids: CGARAPNTGELFF. CDR3 nucleotide sequence: TGCGGTGCTAGAGCACCGAACACCGGGGAGCTGTTTTTT.

As to this clonotype: A much bigger clone sits one base away, suggesting this may be a read error. The chain employs TRBV2 and TRBJ2-2; D gene uncertain. The CDR3 loop spans 15 amino acids. CDR1 SNHLY and CDR2 FYNNEI come from the germline V gene. The germline V and J ends were trimmed by 7 bases and 0 bases, with 12 bases remaining between them. CDR3 DNA sequence: TGTGCCAGCACCCCTAAAGGGTCGAACACCGGGGAGCTGTTTTTT. The encoded protein is CASTPKGSNTGELFF.

The table lists this clonotype with many counts. V and J are TRBV28 and TRBJ2-6; the D is unclear. The length of the CDR3 is 16 residues. CDR1 MDHEN and CDR2 SYDVKM come from the germline V gene. V lost 3 bases and J 0 bases, leaving 9 bases between the germline ends. The CDR3 nucleotides are TGTGCCAGCAGTTTCCCCGCCCGCTCTGGGGCCAACGTCCTGACTTTC. Its translation is CASSFPARSGANVLTF.

V usage is TRBV7-9 and J usage is TRBJ1-1, with D perhaps TRBD1 (6 bases). CDR3 length: 19 residues. Trimming cost V 5 bases and J 0 bases, with 25 bases left between them. Germline values: CDR1 SEHNR, CDR2 FQNEAQ (reference sequence). The DNA for the CDR3 is TGTGCCAGCAGCCCTAGCCAGCGGGGGCCGGAGCATTTGAACACTGAAGCTTTCTTT. This translates into CASSPSQRGPEHLNTEAFF. Full variable domain (remainder filled in from reference TRBV7-9 and TRBJ1-1): DTGVSQNPRHKITKRGQNVTFRCDPISEHNRLYWYRQTLGQGPEFLTYFQNEAQLEKSRLLSDRFSAERPKGSFSTLEIQRTEQGDSAMYLCASSPSQRGPEHLNTEAFFGQGTRLTVV.

The sample holds a few counts of this clonotype. V usage is TRBV11-2 and J usage is TRBJ2-1; D is undetermined. Trimming cost V 1 base and J 8 bases, with 15 bases left between them. The CDR3 extends over 15 amino acids. Looked up from germline, CDR1 is SGHAT and CDR2 is FQNNGV. In DNA, the CDR3 is TGTGCCAGCAGCTTAGTTGGATCGAGGTACGATGAGCAGTTCTTC. Its protein product is CASSLVGSRYDEQFF. Together with reference TRBV11-2 and TRBJ2-1, the CDR3 gives the full variable domain: EAGVAQSPRYKIIEKRQSVAFWCNPISGHATLYWYQQILGQGPKLLIQFQNNGVVDDSQLPKDRFSAERLKGVDSTLKIQPAKLEDSAVYLCASSLVGSRYDEQFFGPGTRLTVL.

This clonotype was counted at least ten times. The chain couples TRBV7-8 to TRBJ1-1; 8 bases match TRBD1. V was clipped by 6 bases and J by 8 bases; unmatched bases: 5. The CDR3 spans 12 residues. Germline lookup yields CDR1 SGHVS and CDR2 FQNEAQ. The CDR3 region is CASRAGGEEAFF. DNA for the CDR3: TGTGCCAGCAGAGCAGGGGGCGAGGAAGCTTTCTTT.

The chain has TRBV19 and TRBJ1-1; D remains unclear. CDR1 and CDR2 (germline): LNHDA, SQIVND (reference sequence). V lost 1 base and J lost 5, with 14 bases in between. The CDR3 is 15 residues long. CDR3 loop: CASSIVLGGWTEAFF. DNA for the CDR3: TGTGCCAGTAGTATAGTTTTAGGAGGATGGACTGAAGCTTTCTTT. The entire variable domain, with the rest obtained from reference TRBV19 and TRBJ1-1, is as follows: DGGITQSPKYLFRKEGQNVTLSCEQNLNHDAMYWYRQDPGQGLRLIYYSQIVNDFQKGDIAEGYSVSREKKESFPLTVTSAQKNPTAFYLCASSIVLGGWTEAFFGQGTRLTVV.

This clonotype was picked up many times. The rearrangement uses TRBV11-2 and TRBJ2-1, with 12 bases fitting TRBD2. J was trimmed by 9 bases and V by 5 bases; bases with no gene match: 8. There are 15 residues in the CDR3. From germline, CDR1 is SGHAT and CDR2 FQNNGV. DNA of the CDR3: TGTGCCAGCAGCATAAGACTAGCGGGAGTTTTTGAGCAGTTCTTC. Its protein product is CASSIRLAGVFEQFF. Full variable domain (outside the CDR3, taken from reference TRBV11-2 and TRBJ2-1): EAGVAQSPRYKIIEKRQSVAFWCNPISGHATLYWYQQILGQGPKLLIQFQNNGVVDDSQLPKDRFSAERLKGVDSTLKIQPAKLEDSAVYLCASSIRLAGVFEQFFGPGTRLTVL.

The table lists this clonotype with a few counts. CDR3 nucleotide sequence: TGCGCCAGCAGCCCAGAAACCAGTCTGAATCAGCCCCAGCATTTT. Translating it yields CASSPETSLNQPQHF. V usage is TRBV4-3 and J usage is TRBJ1-5; D is uncertain. Germline V CDR1 and CDR2: LGHNA, YSLEER. The germline V and J ends were trimmed by 4 bases and 4 bases, with 14 bases remaining between them. This CDR3 comprises 15 residues.

This clonotype was counted at least ten times. J is TRBJ2-6 and V is TRBV12-3 or TRBV12-4; D gene ambiguous. With 4 bases removed from V and 0 bases from J, the gap between germline ends came to 7 bases. CDR3 length equals 15 residues. The CDR3 reads CASSWLASGANVLTF. The CDR3 DNA reads as TGTGCCAGCAGTTGGCTGGCCTCTGGGGCCAACGTCCTGACTTTC.

The chain recombines TRBV6-4 with TRBJ2-7; D ambiguous. V lost 2 bases and J lost 1, with 6 bases in between. The CDR3 length is 13 residues. Germline loops: CDR1 MRHNA, CDR2 SNTAGT. In DNA form, the CDR3 reads TGTGCCAGCAGTGACCGCCAGTCCTACGAGCAGTACTTC. It translates to CASSDRQSYEQYF.

Ten or more counts support this clonotype. The chain recombines TRBV5-6 with TRBJ2-6; D might be TRBD1 (5 bases). V dropped 4 bases and J dropped 2 bases, with 22 bases sitting between them. The CDR3 consists of 19 residues. Germline V gives CDR1 SGHDT, CDR2 YYEEEE. This CDR3 reads CASSGVERAGWTGANVLTF. In DNA form, the CDR3 reads TGTGCCAGCAGCGGTGTGGAAAGGGCAGGGTGGACTGGGGCCAACGTCCTGACTTTC. The variable domain in full, with the rest retrieved from reference TRBV5-6 and TRBJ2-6, is DAGVTQSPTHLIKTRGQQVTLRCSPKSGHDTVSWYQQALGQGPQFIFQYYEEEERQRGNFPDRFSGHQFPNYSSELNVNALLLGDSALYLCASSGVERAGWTGANVLTFGAGSRLTVL.

This clonotype has a handful of counts. V gene TRBV4-3 combines with J gene TRBJ2-3; the D is unclear. Per germline, CDR1 LGHNA and CDR2 YSLEER. V was cut by 0 bases and J by 4 bases, with 17 bases left in between. The CDR3 spans 17 residues. CDR3 sequence (DNA): TGCGCCAGCAGCCAAGACTCGGTCGTAGCAGTCCCAGATACGCAGTATTTT. This encodes CASSQDSVVAVPDTQYF.